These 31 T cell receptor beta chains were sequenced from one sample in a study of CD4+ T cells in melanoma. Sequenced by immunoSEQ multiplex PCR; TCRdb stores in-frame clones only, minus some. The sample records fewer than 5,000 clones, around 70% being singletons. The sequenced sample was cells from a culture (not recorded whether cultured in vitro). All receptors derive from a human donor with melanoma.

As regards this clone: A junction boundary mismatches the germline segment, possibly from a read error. CDR3 in amino acids: CASSLGQGAEQYF. The CDR3, as DNA: TGTGCTAGCAGCTTAGGACAGGGGGCCGAGCAGTACTTC. J is TRBJ2-7 and V is TRBV7-7, with 11 bases aligning to TRBD1. Germline assignment: CDR1 SSHAT and CDR2 FNYEAQ (reference sequence). CDR3 length equals 13 residues.

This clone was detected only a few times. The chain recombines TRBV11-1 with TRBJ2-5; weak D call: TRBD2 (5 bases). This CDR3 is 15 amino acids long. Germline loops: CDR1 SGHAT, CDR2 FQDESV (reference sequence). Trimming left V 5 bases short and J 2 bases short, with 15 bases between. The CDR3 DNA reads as TGTGCCAGCAGCCACCGGGGTGAGAAACAAGAGACCCAGTACTTC. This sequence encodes CASSHRGEKQETQYF.

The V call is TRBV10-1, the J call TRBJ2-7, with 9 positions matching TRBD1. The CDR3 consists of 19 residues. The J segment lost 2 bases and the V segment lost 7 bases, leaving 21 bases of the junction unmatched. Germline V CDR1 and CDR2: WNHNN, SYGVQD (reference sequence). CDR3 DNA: TGCGCCAGCAATCTGTTCTACGGGACAGGGTTTCACCCGACCTACGAGCAGTACTTC. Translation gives CASNLFYGTGFHPTYEQYF.

The CDR3 loop is CASSVDGLGDQPQHF. The CDR3 coding sequence is TGTGCCAGCAGCGTAGATGGTTTAGGCGATCAGCCCCAGCATTTT. The genes are TRBV9 and TRBJ1-5; D not resolved. The V and J ends lost 0 bases and 5 bases respectively, with 12 bases between them. Germline CDR1 and CDR2: SGDLS and YYNGEE. The CDR3 is made up of 15 amino acids.

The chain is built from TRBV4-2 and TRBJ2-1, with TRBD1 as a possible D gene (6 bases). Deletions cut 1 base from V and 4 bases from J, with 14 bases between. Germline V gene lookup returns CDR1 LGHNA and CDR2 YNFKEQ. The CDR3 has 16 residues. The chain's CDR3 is CASSQVDSPKYNEQFF. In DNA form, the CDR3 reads TGTGCCAGCAGCCAAGTGGACAGCCCGAAATACAATGAGCAGTTCTTC.

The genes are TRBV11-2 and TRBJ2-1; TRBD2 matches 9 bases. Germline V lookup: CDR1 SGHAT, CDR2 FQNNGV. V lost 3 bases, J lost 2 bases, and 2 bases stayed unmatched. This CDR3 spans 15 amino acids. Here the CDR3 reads CASSFERGAYNEQFF. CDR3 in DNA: TGTGCCAGCAGCTTCGAGCGGGGGGCCTACAATGAGCAGTTCTTC. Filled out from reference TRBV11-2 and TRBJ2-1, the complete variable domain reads EAGVAQSPRYKIIEKRQSVAFWCNPISGHATLYWYQQILGQGPKLLIQFQNNGVVDDSQLPKDRFSAERLKGVDSTLKIQPAKLEDSAVYLCASSFERGAYNEQFFGPGTRLTVL.

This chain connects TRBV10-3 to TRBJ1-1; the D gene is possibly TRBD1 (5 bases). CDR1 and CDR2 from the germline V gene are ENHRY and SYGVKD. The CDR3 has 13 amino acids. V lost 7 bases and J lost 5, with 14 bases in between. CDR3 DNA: TGTGCCATCATGGTCTATGGGGGAACTGAAGCTTTCTTT. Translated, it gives CAIMVYGGTEAFF.

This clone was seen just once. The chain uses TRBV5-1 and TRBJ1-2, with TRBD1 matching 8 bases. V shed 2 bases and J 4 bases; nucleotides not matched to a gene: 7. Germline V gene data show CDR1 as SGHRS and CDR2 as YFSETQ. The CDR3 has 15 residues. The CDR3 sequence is CASSFSLDRAYGYTF. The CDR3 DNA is TGCGCCAGCAGCTTCTCCCTGGACAGGGCCTATGGCTACACCTTC.

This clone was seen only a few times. The CDR3 DNA reads TGTGCCAGTAGGGGGGCGGGGGGCCCCTACAATGAGCAGTTCTTC. Protein product: CASRGAGGPYNEQFF. The J gene is TRBJ2-1, the V gene TRBV19; 8 bases are shared with TRBD2. The CDR3 is made up of 15 amino acids. From germline, CDR1 is LNHDA and CDR2 SQIVND (reference sequence). The ends lost 6 bases at V and 2 bases at J; junction bases unmatched: 6.

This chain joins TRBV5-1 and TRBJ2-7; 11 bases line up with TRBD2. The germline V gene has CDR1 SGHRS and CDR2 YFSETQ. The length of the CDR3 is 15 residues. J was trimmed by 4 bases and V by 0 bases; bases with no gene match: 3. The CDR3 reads CASSLEASGGYEQYF. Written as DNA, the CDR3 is TGCGCCAGCAGCTTGGAGGCTAGCGGGGGGTACGAGCAGTACTTC.

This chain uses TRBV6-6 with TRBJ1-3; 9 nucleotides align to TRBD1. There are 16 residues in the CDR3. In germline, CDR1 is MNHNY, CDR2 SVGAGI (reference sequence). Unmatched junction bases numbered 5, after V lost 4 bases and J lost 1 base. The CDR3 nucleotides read TGTGCCAGCAGTTTTACAGGGGGCACTTCTGGAAACACCATATATTTT. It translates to CASSFTGGTSGNTIYF.

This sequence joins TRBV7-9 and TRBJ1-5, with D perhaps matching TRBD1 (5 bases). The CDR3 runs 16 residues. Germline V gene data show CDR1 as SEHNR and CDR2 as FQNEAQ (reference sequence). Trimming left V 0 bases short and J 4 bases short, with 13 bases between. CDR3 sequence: CASSLASAGRNQPQHF. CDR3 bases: TGTGCCAGCAGCTTAGCGTCGGCAGGGAGGAATCAGCCCCAGCATTTT.

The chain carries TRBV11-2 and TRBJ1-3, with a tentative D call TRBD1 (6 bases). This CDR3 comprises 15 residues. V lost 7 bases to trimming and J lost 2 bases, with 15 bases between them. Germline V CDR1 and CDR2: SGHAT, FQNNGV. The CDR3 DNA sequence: TGTGCCAGCACCACACAACAGGGAACTGGAAACACCATATATTTT. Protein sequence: CASTTQQGTGNTIYF.

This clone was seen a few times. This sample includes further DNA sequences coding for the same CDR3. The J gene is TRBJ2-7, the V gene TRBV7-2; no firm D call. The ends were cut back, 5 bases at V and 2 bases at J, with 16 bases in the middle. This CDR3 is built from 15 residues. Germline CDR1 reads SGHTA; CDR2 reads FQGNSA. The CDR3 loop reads CASSPGTGGAYEQYF. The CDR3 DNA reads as TGTGCCAGCAGCCCCGGCACTGGCGGAGCCTACGAGCAGTACTTC. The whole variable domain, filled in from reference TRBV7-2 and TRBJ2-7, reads GAGVSQSPSNKVTEKGKDVELRCDPISGHTALYWYRQSLGQGLEFLIYFQGNSAPDKSGLPSDRFSAERTGGSVSTLTIQRTQQEDSAVYLCASSPGTGGAYEQYFGPGTRLTVT.

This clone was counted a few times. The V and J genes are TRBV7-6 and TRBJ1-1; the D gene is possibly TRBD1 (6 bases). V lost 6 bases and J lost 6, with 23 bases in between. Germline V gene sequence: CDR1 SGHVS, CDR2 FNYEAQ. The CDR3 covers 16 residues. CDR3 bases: TGTGCCAGCAGTCGGTCATATAGGGGGGGCGAGGCTGAAGCTTTCTTT. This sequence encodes CASSRSYRGGEAEAFF.

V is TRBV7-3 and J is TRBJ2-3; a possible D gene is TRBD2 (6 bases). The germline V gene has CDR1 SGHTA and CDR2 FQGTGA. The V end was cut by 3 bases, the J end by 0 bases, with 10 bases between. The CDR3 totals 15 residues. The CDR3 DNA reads TGTGCCAGCAGCTTGGGACTTACTAGCACAGATACGCAGTATTTT. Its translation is CASSLGLTSTDTQYF.

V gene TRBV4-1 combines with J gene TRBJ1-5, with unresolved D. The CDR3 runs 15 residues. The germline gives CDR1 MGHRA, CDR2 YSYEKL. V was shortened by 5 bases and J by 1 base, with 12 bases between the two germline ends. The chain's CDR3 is CASSYTLESNQPQHF. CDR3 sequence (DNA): TGCGCCAGCAGCTATACATTGGAAAGCAATCAGCCCCAGCATTTT.

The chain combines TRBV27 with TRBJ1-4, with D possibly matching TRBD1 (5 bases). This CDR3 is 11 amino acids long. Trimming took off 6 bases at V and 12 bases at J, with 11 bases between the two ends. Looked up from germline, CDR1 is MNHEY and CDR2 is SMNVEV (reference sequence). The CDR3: CASRSGTELFF. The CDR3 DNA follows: TGTGCCAGCAGATCCGGGACTGAACTGTTTTTT.

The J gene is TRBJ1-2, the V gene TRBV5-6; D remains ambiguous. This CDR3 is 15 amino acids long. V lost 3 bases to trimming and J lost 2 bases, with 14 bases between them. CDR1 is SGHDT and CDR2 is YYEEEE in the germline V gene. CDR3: CASSSDLDMNYGYTF. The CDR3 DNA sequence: TGTGCCAGCAGCTCCGATCTTGACATGAACTATGGCTACACCTTC.

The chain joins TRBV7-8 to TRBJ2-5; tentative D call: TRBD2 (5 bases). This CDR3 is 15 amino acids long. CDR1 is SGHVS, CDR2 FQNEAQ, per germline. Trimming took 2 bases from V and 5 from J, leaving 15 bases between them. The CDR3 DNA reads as TGTGCCAGCAGCTTAAACGGGGTATTGGGGGAGACCCAGTACTTC. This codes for CASSLNGVLGETQYF.

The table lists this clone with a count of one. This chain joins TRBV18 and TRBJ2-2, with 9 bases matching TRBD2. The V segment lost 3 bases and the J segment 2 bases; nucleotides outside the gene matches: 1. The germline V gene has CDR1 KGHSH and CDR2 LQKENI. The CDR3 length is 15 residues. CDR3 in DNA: TGTGCCAGCTCACCGGGACTAGCAAACACCGGGGAGCTGTTTTTT. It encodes CASSPGLANTGELFF.

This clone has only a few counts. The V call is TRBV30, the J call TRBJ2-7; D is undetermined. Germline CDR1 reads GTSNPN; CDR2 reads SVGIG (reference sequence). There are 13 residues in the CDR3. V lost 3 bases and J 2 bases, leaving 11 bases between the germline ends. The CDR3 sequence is CAWRGGGAYEQYF. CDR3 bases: TGTGCCTGGAGGGGCGGCGGAGCCTACGAGCAGTACTTC.

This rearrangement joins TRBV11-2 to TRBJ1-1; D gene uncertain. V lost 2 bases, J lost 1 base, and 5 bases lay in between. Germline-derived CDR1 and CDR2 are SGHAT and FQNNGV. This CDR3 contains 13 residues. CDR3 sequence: CASSLYGNTEAFF. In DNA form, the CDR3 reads TGTGCCAGCAGCTTATACGGGAACACTGAAGCTTTCTTT.

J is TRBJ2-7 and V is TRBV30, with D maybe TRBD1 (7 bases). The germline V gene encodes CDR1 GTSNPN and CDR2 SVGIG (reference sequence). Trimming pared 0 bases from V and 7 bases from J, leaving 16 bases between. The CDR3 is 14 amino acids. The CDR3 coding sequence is TGTGCCTGGAGTGTAACCGCCAGGGGGAGGGAGCAGTACTTC. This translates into CAWSVTARGREQYF.

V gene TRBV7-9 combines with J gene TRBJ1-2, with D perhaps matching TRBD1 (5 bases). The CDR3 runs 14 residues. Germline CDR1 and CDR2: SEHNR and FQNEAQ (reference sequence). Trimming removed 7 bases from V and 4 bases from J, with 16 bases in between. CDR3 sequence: CASTPDSRIYGYTF. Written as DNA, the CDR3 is TGTGCCAGCACCCCCGACAGCCGAATCTATGGCTACACCTTC. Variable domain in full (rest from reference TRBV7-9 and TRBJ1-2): DTGVSQNPRHKITKRGQNVTFRCDPISEHNRLYWYRQTLGQGPEFLTYFQNEAQLEKSRLLSDRFSAERPKGSFSTLEIQRTEQGDSAMYLCASTPDSRIYGYTFGSGTRLTVV.

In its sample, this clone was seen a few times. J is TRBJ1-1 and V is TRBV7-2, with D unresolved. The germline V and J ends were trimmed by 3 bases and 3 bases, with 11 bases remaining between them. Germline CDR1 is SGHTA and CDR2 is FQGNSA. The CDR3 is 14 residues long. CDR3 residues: CASSLQLRDTEAFF. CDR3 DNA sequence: TGTGCCAGCAGCTTGCAACTTAGGGACACTGAAGCTTTCTTT.

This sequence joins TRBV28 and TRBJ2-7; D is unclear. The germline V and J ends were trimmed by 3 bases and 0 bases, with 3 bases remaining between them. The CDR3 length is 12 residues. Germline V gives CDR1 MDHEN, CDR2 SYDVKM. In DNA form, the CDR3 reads TGTGCCAGCAGTTTCAGCTCCTACGAGCAGTACTTC. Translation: CASSFSSYEQYF.

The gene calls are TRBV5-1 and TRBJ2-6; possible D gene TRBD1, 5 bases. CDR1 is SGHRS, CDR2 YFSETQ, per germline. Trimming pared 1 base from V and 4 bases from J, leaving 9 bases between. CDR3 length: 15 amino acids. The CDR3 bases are TGCGCCAGCAGCTTGCAGGGTTCCGGGGCCAACGTCCTGACTTTC. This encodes CASSLQGSGANVLTF.

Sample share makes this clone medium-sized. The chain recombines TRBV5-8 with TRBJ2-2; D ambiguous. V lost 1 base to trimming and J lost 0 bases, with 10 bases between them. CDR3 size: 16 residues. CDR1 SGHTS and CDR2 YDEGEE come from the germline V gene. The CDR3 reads CASSLKSGPNTGELFF. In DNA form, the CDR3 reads TGTGCCAGCAGCTTGAAGTCAGGACCGAACACCGGGGAGCTGTTTTTT.

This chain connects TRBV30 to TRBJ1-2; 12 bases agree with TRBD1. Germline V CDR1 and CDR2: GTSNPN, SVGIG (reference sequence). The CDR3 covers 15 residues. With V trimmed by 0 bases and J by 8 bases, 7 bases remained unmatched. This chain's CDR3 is CAWSVPGQGAGGYTF. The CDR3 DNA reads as TGTGCCTGGAGTGTACCGGGACAGGGGGCGGGGGGCTACACCTTC.

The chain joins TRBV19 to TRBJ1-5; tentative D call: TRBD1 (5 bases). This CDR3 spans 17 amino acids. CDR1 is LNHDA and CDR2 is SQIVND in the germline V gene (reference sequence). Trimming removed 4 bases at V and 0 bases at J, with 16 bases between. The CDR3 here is CASSRDPGTYSNQPQHF. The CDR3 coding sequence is TGTGCCAGTAGTAGGGACCCCGGGACTTATAGCAATCAGCCCCAGCATTTT.